This TCR beta chain was profiled in a study of CD8 T cells in Susac syndrome. About 0.45 to 1 ug RNA was reverse transcribed with random hexamers. Coverage of TCR beta CDR3 amplification by immunoSEQ multiplex PCR extended to 54 Vbeta and 13 Jbeta. TCRdb recomputed calls from the immunoSEQ multiplex PCR reads with MiXCR, one row per CDR3 protein. Found here are around 270,000 distinct CDR3 sequences, approximately 89% of them singletons; the top ten hold 0.18%. V was cut by 0 bases and J by 2 bases, with 8 bases left in between. The CDR3 consists of 14 residues. CDR1 and CDR2 from the germline V gene are SGHTA and FQGNSA. Sequencing of TCR beta, carried out with a high-throughput approach, was applied to CD8+ and CD4+ T cells from the blood. The multiple sclerosis controls consisted of treatment-naive patients with relapsing-remitting disease, either stable or active. Negative isolation yielded CD8+ and CD4+ T cells; FACS enriched TEMRA cells.

V and J are TRBV7-2 and TRBJ2-7; possible D gene TRBD2, 6 bases. The specimen was CD8+ T cells from PBMCs. The TCR was taken from a human donor with multiple sclerosis. DNA of the CDR3: TGTGCCAGCAGCTTAGCCCCGGGGGCCTACGAGCAGTACTTC. Protein product: CASSLAPGAYEQYF.